This T cell receptor beta chain was documented in a study of T cell repertoires in cytomegalovirus infection. Overall study: Recently described HLA-C-restricted plus well-studied HLA-B-restricted CMV epitopes were used. Matching HLA type and CMV infection were both indicated by public TCR beta signatures. Study-level findings and limits: Cumulated frequencies of public TCR beta families served to identify carriers of CMV plus the relevant HLA. What dominated the ex vivo response were HLA-C-restricted CMV-specific TCR beta clonotypes.

CDR3 length: 13 residues. The V end lost 4 bases, the J end lost 4 bases, and 10 bases lay between the germline ends. Germline V gives CDR1 SNHLY, CDR2 FYNNEI. TCRdb analysed the reads with MiXCR anew, one entry per CDR3 protein. This sample yields 80,000 or so distinct CDR3 sequences, of which approximately 42% are seen a single time; 85% to 95% belongs to the top ten. This clonotype has just a few counts. Its antigen is unknown. The chain combines TRBV2 with TRBJ1-2; the D gene is possibly TRBD1 (6 bases). The origin of this receptor is a human donor in good health (CMV status not recorded). Some clones in this sample may be carry-over from other donors' samples. The sample in question was CD8+ T cells from cultured PBMCs, obtained from culture after CMV antigen stimulation. The chain's CDR3 is CASSGGQLYGYTF. The CDR3 DNA is TGTGCCAGCAGTGGGGGACAACTCTATGGCTACACCTTC.